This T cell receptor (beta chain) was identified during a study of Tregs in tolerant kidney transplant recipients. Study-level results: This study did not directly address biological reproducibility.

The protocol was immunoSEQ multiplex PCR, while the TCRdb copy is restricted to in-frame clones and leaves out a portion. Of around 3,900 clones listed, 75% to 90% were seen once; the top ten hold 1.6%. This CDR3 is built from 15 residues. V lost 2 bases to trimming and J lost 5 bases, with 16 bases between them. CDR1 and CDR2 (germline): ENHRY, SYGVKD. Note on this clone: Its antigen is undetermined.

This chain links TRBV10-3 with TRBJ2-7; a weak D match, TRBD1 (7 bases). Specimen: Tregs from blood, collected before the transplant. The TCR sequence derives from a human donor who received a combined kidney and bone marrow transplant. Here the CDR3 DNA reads TGTGCCATCAGTGAGACGGGGCAGGGGGGCAACGAGCAGTACTTC. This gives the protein CAISETGQGGNEQYF.